The entry below gives a single TCR beta chain sequence along with its context. In the original processing: Reference gene primer amplification in the assay estimated nucleated cell counts. TCRdb's copy holds only in-frame clones and misses some; the assay was immunoSEQ multiplex PCR. V and J calls and clone size are given by that table; D and trimming were obtained from the DNA. The sample carries a few hundred thousand clones, around 87% recorded once. The CDR3 is made up of 14 amino acids. Germline values: CDR1 MGHDK, CDR2 SYGVNS. Trimming took 5 bases from V and 7 from J, leaving 17 bases between them. This entry comes from a study of blood T cell repertoires in COVID-19. Study information: COVID-19 samples, acute and convalescent, were from the United States, Italy and Spain. The analysed material was cDNA or gDNA that came from T cells, B-cell-depleted T cells, or PBMCs.

V and J are TRBV25-1 and TRBJ1-2, with D unresolved. The sequence came from a woman aged 55 to 70 with COVID-19, enrolled during active disease. The sample taken for sequencing was peripheral blood. CDR3 bases: TGTGCCAGCAGTAACCGAGGTGGAGGGCCTGGCTACACCTTC. It specifies CASSNRGGGPGYTF.